This record looks at one T cell receptor beta chain sequence and its context. This clonotype came up many times. This receptor's antigen is unknown. No much larger clone is present one base from it, and per-base qualities are unavailable. For repertoire sequencing, TCR beta CDR3 regions were amplified from RNA transcripts. The first round was an RT-PCR using HTBI primers with the Qiagen OneStep RT-PCR kit, and this first round was followed by a second-round multiplex PCR, then size selection and purification. Libraries were sequenced paired-end with 100 bp reads on an Illumina HiSeq2000. From the authors' description of their analysis: Reads were processed with SOAPnuke, discarding reads with adapters, uncalled bases, mean Phred below 15, or no exact constant-primer or identifier match. High-quality paired reads were merged with COPE v1.2.5. Unique nucleotide sequences were defined as clonotypes and aligned to IMGT TRB V, D and J references using MiTCR v1.1. Only V-J combinations with frequency above 0.0001 were analysed, covering around 99% of repertoires. A TCR clonal expansion and chaos score per V-J combination was defined as the ratio of F50 clonal expansion to chaos observed in the TCRdist matrix. Welch's t-statistics and random forest were used to reduce the features to some 13 V-J combinations, which were then used as input to a naive Bayes classifier. The similarity between thyroid and blood repertoires was quantified using the Morisita-Horn index. TCRdb took the public reads, trimmed them with fastp at Q25, ran MiXCR for clone calling and kept in-frame beta chains. Rows matching on CDR3 protein sequence are summarized as one entry with the most common DNA and genes. What appears here as the V and J calls and clone size reflects TCRdb's work, not the paper's. The sample table records roughly 300,000 distinct CDR3 sequences; roughly 16% of these occur just once. The ten largest clones take up 9% to 15% of the sample.

Ophthalmopathy patients had moderately to severely active disease, Clinical Activity Score of at least 3, NOSPECS grade of at least 4, and disease duration under 3 months. Patients were excluded if they had other autoimmune diseases, uncontrolled infections, pregnancy or lactation. Diagnosis was based on clinical symptoms, serum thyroxine, TRAb, thyroid ultrasound and orbital computed tomography. Ficoll-Paque density gradient centrifugation was used to isolate PBMCs from approximately 11 ml of fresh peripheral blood. Total RNA was extracted using Trizol reagent, and RNA quality was checked on an Agilent 2100 Bioanalyzer. The sample belongs to a study of Graves' ophthalmopathy and Graves' hyperthyroidism (dated by TCRdb to between 2017 and 2018). Context from the whole study: Peripheral blood samples were taken at the time of initial diagnosis, before any treatment was given. In more than five hyperthyroidism patients, T-cell repertoires of thyroid tissue and blood were compared. After sampling, hyperthyroidism patients received methimazole starting at 30 mg daily, and ophthalmopathy patients received high-dose intravenous methylprednisolone. TCR beta repertoire signatures were used to distinguish Graves' ophthalmopathy from Graves' hyperthyroidism and to predict progression to ophthalmopathy. To explore V-J signatures distinguishing ophthalmopathy from hyperthyroidism, a discovery set of 100 patients (43 ophthalmopathy, about 57 stable hyperthyroidism) was enrolled. In total, 135 blood samples were TCR-sequenced: approximately 42 ophthalmopathy, some 75 hyperthyroidism and approximately 17 hyperthyroidism-to-ophthalmopathy patients. An independent validation cohort comprised roughly 20 hyperthyroidism patients and roughly 15 patients who later progressed from hyperthyroidism to ophthalmopathy. Overall study results and their limits: Ophthalmopathy was separated from stable hyperthyroidism by the 13-signature model with more than 85% sensitivity and roughly 82% specificity in cross-validation and with 80%/75% in the test set. In validation, the model predicted ophthalmopathy progression with less than 71% sensitivity and about 73% specificity; some 13 predicted patients were CT-confirmed with GO in a median of approximately 6.5 months. No statistical method was used to predetermine the sample size, and group allocation was not hidden from the investigators. Among expanded thyroid clonotypes with frequency above 0.001, most also showed up in blood, which suggests that blood repertoires may reflect the thyroid immune response.

The junction shows trimming of 5 bases on V and 5 bases on J, plus 12 bases between the germline ends. The CDR3, cysteine through phenylalanine, is 13 amino acids long. Of all the DNA, just the CDR3 is kept, 39 bases in frame from base 1. Via the germline V gene, CDR1 is SGHTA and CDR2 FQGNSA. The clonotype comes from an adult man with Graves' ophthalmopathy. The V and J genes are TRBV7-2 and TRBJ1-2, with the D gene uncertain. The sample comprised peripheral blood. The sequenced DNA: TGTGCCAGCAGCCGAGACAATTCATATGGCTACACCTTC. This is translated as CASSRDNSYGYTF.